Below, 8 T cell receptor beta chains from the same sample are listed, as sequenced in a study of blood T cell repertoires in COVID-19. Assay used: immunoSEQ multiplex PCR; TCRdb lists only in-frame clones, some missing. Here the sample spans about 140,000 clones, around 84% being singletons. The sequenced material came from peripheral blood. These receptors were collected from a woman aged 50 to 60 with acute or convalescent COVID-19.

The chain combines TRBV28 with TRBJ1-1; no clear D. Germline V gene sequence: CDR1 MDHEN, CDR2 SYDVKM. Trimming cost V 7 bases and J 0 bases, with 12 bases left between them. The CDR3 totals 14 residues. CDR3 DNA: TGTGCCAGCACCGTAGGGAGTATGAACACTGAAGCTTTCTTT. Its translation is CASTVGSMNTEAFF.

This chain joins TRBV4-3 and TRBJ2-3; D is possibly TRBD1 (5 bases). The ends were cut back, 1 base at V and 5 bases at J, with 13 bases in the middle. Per the germline V gene, CDR1 is LGHNA and CDR2 is YSLEER. CDR3 length equals 15 residues. As DNA, the CDR3 is TGCGCCAGCAGCCAAGTTCAACAGGTTGTAGATACGCAGTATTTT. It encodes CASSQVQQVVDTQYF.

This clone was observed a handful of times. This chain joins TRBV29-1 and TRBJ1-1; the D gene is possibly TRBD1 (5 bases). Trimming shortened V by 3 bases and J by 7 bases, and 9 bases separated the two germline ends. This CDR3 has 11 amino acids. The germline CDR1 and CDR2 sequences are SQVTM and ANQGSEA. This CDR3 is CSVEEGFEAFF. The CDR3 bases are TGCAGCGTTGAGGAGGGGTTTGAAGCTTTCTTT.

The chain links TRBV7-2 to TRBJ1-2, with TRBD1 as a possible D gene (6 bases). V lost 4 bases and J 5 bases, leaving 8 bases between the germline ends. Germline V gene data show CDR1 as SGHTA and CDR2 as FQGNSA. The CDR3 covers 12 residues. The CDR3 here is CASSSQGYGYTF. CDR3 in DNA: TGTGCCAGCAGCTCCCAGGGGTATGGCTACACCTTC.

This clone was seen just once. This chain links TRBV5-4 with TRBJ1-2; maybe TRBD1 (6 bases). Germline CDR1 is SGHNT and CDR2 is YYREEE (reference sequence). This CDR3 has 15 amino acids. Trimming left V 5 bases short and J 8 bases short, with 22 bases between. CDR3 sequence (DNA): TGTGCCAGCAGTCCATTCAGGGGAGAAGGTTGGGGCTACACCTTC. Translated, it gives CASSPFRGEGWGYTF.

The chain combines TRBV3-1 (or the pseudogene TRBV3-2) with TRBJ1-2; a weak D match, TRBD1 (6 bases). Germline CDR1 reads LGHDT; CDR2 reads YNNKEL (reference sequence). Trimming took off 3 bases at V and 8 bases at J, with 19 bases between the two ends. The CDR3 contains 15 residues. This CDR3 reads CASSQLQGRGEGYTF. The CDR3 coding sequence is TGTGCCAGCAGCCAGCTACAGGGACGTGGTGAAGGCTACACCTTC.

V is TRBV19 and J is TRBJ2-5; tentatively, D is TRBD1 (5 bases). The V gene lost 8 bases and the J gene lost 2 bases, with 15 bases spanning the gap. The CDR3 sequence is 14 residues long. Germline V gene sequence: CDR1 LNHDA, CDR2 SQIVND (reference sequence). The CDR3: CASQPQGFQETQYF. In nucleotides, the CDR3 is TGTGCCAGTCAACCTCAGGGTTTTCAAGAGACCCAGTACTTC. The whole variable domain, filled in from reference TRBV19 and TRBJ2-5, reads DGGITQSPKYLFRKEGQNVTLSCEQNLNHDAMYWYRQDPGQGLRLIYYSQIVNDFQKGDIAEGYSVSREKKESFPLTVTSAQKNPTAFYLCASQPQGFQETQYFGPGTRLLVL.

The chain uses TRBV28 and TRBJ1-1, with D possibly being TRBD1 (5 bases). The ends were cut back, 6 bases at V and 0 bases at J, with 14 bases in the middle. This CDR3 has 15 residues. CDR1 is MDHEN, CDR2 SYDVKM, per germline. CDR3 nucleotides: TGTGCCAGCAGCGCCGCGGACACCGTGAACACTGAAGCTTTCTTT. This gives the protein CASSAADTVNTEAFF.